A single sample gave rise to the 5 T cell receptor beta chains below, sequenced in a study of blood T cell repertoires in COVID-19. The table came from immunoSEQ multiplex PCR; TCRdb's copy has only in-frame clones and leaves some out. The sample carries more than 95,000 clones, approximately 80% recorded once. The sample comprised peripheral blood. These receptors all come from a man aged 35 to 55 with active or convalescent COVID-19.

The chain joins TRBV5-1 to TRBJ1-4, with TRBD1 as a possible D gene (6 bases). The CDR3 has 16 residues. CDR1 is SGHRS, CDR2 YFSETQ, per germline. With 2 bases removed from V and 5 bases from J, the gap between germline ends came to 16 bases. Here the CDR3 DNA reads TGCGCCAGCAGCTTCCTCCCGACAGGCGTGAATGAAAAACTGTTTTTT. It is translated as CASSFLPTGVNEKLFF.

The genes are TRBV6-5 and TRBJ2-4; TRBD2 might be the D (6 bases). This CDR3 contains 12 residues. Germline assignment: CDR1 MNHEY and CDR2 SVGAGI. Trimming stripped 8 bases from V and 7 bases from J, with 12 bases between. This chain's CDR3 is CASGGAGNIQYF. DNA of the CDR3: TGTGCCAGCGGCGGGGCGGGGAACATTCAGTACTTC.

The chain couples TRBV28 to TRBJ2-1, with 7 bases that match TRBD2. V lost 6 bases, J lost 5 bases, and 10 bases stayed unmatched. CDR1 is MDHEN, CDR2 SYDVKM, per germline. The CDR3 runs to 15 residues. The CDR3 protein is CASRTTGAGNNEQFF. The CDR3 DNA follows: TGTGCCAGCAGGACCACGGGAGCGGGGAACAATGAGCAGTTCTTC.

The gene calls are TRBV5-4 and TRBJ2-7; 15 nucleotides align to TRBD2. With V trimmed by 1 base and J by 5 bases, 7 bases remained unmatched. CDR3 length: 17 amino acids. The germline V gene encodes CDR1 SGHNT and CDR2 YYREEE (reference sequence). CDR3 residues: CASSLKGLAGGPHEQYF. In DNA, the CDR3 is TGTGCCAGCAGCTTGAAAGGACTAGCGGGGGGGCCCCACGAGCAGTACTTC.

The chain has TRBV19 and TRBJ2-3; TRBD2 matches 9 bases. J gave up 5 bases and V 3 bases, and 3 bases lay outside the gene matches. CDR3 length: 14 residues. Germline loops: CDR1 LNHDA, CDR2 SQIVND (reference sequence). The CDR3 DNA follows: TGTGCCAGTAGTATGGCGGGGGGGGTAGATACGCAGTATTTT. This sequence encodes CASSMAGGVDTQYF.